This section outlines one T cell receptor (beta chain) sequence together with its context. Its antigen is not known. The treatment: oral pan-JAK inhibitor, 5-10 mg twice daily. Sequencing templates came from extracted RNA that was reverse transcribed into cDNA. Clones were read by immunoSEQ multiplex PCR, and TCRdb kept only the in-frame ones, dropping some. The table lists 150,000 or so clones, 50% to 75% of them singletons. The source of the sample is a study of CD8+ T cells in alopecia areata. Study findings and constraints: During tofacitinib treatment, many expanded lesional clones remained in scalp and blood.

This CDR3 is 13 amino acids long. CDR1 is SEHNR and CDR2 is FQNEAQ in the germline V gene (reference sequence). V was clipped by 5 bases and J by 1 base, with 8 bases between them. The chain joins TRBV7-9 to TRBJ2-5; D may be TRBD2 (6 bases). Sequences were derived from CD4+ T cells sorted from blood, sampled around week 55, from a patient treated with tofacitinib. The clonotype originates from a human donor with alopecia areata. The DNA for the CDR3 is TGTGCCAGCAGCCCGGGACTCCAAGAGACCCAGTACTTC. Its protein product is CASSPGLQETQYF.